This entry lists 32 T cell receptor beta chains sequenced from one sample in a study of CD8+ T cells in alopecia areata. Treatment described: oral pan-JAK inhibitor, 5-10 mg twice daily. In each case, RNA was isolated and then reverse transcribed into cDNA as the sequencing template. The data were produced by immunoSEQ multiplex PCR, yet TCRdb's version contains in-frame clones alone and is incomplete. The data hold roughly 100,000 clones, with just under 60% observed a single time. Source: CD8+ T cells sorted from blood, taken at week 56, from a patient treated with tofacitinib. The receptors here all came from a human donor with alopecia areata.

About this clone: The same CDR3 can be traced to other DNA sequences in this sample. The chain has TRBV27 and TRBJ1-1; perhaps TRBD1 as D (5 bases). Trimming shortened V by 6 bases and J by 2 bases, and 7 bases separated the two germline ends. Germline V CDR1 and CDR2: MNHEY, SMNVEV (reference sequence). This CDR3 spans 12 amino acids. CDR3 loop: CASRQGNTEAFF. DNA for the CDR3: TGTGCCAGCAGGCAGGGAAACACTGAAGCTTTCTTT.

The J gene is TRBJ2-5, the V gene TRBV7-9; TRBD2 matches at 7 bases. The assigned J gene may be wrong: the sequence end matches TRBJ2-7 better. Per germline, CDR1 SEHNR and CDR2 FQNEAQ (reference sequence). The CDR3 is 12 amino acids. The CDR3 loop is CAGEGSDGEQYF. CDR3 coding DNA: TGTGCCGGGGAGGGTTCGGACGGCGAGCAGTACTTC.

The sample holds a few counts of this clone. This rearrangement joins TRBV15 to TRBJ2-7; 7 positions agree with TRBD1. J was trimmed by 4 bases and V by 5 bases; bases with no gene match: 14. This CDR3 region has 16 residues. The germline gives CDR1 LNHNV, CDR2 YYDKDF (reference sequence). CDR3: CATSPRQGRTLYEQYF. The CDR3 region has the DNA TGTGCCACCAGCCCACGACAGGGTCGGACCCTTTACGAGCAGTACTTC.

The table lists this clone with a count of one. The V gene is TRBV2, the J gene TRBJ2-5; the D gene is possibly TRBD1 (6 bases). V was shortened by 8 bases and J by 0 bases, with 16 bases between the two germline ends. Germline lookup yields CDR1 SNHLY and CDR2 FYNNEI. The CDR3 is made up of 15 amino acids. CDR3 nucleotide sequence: TGTGCCAGCCTAGCCCGGGACAAGTACCAAGAGACCCAGTACTTC. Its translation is CASLARDKYQETQYF.

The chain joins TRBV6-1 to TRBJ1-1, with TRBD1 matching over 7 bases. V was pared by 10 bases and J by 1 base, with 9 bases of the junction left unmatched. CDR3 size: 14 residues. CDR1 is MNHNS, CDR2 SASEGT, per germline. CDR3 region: CANTPDRRNTEAFF. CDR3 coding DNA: TGTGCCAACACCCCGGACAGGCGGAACACTGAAGCTTTCTTT.

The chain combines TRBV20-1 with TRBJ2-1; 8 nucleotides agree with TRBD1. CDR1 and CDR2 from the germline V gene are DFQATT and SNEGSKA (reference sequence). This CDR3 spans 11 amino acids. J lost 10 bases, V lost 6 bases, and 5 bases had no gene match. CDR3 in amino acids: CSARTGREQFF. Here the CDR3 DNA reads TGCAGTGCAAGGACAGGGAGGGAGCAGTTCTTC.

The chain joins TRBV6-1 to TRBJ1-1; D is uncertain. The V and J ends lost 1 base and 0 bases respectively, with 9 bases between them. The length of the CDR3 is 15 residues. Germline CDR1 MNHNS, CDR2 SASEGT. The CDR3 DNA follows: TGTGCCAGCAGTGAAGGGTGGGGTATGAACACTGAAGCTTTCTTT. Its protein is CASSEGWGMNTEAFF.

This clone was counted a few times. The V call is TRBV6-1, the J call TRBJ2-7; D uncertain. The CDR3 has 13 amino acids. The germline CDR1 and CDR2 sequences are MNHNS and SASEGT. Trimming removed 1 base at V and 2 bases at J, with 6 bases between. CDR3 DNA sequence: TGTGCCAGCAGTGAAGGCCACCCCTACGAGCAGTACTTC. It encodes CASSEGHPYEQYF.

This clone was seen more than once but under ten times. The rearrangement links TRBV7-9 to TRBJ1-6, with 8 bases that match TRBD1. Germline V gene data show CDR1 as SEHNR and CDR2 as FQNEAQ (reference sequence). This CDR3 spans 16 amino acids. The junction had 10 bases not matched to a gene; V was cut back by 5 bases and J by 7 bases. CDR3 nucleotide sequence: TGTGCCAGCAGCGAACCTACAGGGGGATGGAATTCACCCCTCCACTTT. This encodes CASSEPTGGWNSPLHF.

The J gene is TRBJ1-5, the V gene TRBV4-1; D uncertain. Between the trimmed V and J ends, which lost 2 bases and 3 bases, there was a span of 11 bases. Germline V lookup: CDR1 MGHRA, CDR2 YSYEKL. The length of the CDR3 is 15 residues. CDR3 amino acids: CASSQTLGSNQPQHF. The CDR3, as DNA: TGCGCCAGCAGCCAAACTTTAGGCTCCAATCAGCCCCAGCATTTT.

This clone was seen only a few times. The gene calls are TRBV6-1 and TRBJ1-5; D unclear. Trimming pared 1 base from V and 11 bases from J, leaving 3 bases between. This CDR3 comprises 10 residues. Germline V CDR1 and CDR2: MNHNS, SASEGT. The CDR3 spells CASSEVSQHF. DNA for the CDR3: TGTGCCAGCAGTGAAGTGTCCCAGCATTTT.

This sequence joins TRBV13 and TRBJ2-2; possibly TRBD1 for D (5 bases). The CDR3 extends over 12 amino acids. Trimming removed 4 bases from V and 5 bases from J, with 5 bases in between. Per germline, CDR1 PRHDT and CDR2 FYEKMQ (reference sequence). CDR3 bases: TGTGCCAGCAGCTCAGGGACCGGGGAGCTGTTTTTT. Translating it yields CASSSGTGELFF.

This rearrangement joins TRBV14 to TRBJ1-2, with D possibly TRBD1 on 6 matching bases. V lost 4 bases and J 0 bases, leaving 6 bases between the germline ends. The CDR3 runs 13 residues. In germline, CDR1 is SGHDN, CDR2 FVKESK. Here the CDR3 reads CASSRTANYGYTF. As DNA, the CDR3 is TGTGCCAGCAGCCGGACAGCTAACTATGGCTACACCTTC.

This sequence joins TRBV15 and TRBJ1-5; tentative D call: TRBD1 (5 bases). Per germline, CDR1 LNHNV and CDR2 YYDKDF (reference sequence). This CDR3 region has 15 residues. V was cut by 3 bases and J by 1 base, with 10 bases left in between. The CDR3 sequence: CATSRNPGSNQPQHF. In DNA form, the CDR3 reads TGTGCCACCAGCAGGAACCCAGGGAGCAATCAGCCCCAGCATTTT.

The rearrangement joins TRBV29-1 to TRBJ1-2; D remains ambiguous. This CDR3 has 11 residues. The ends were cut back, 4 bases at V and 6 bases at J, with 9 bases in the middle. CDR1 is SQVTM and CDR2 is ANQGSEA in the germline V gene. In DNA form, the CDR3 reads TGCAGCGTTGGGGCAAGGAATGGCTACACCTTC. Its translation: CSVGARNGYTF.

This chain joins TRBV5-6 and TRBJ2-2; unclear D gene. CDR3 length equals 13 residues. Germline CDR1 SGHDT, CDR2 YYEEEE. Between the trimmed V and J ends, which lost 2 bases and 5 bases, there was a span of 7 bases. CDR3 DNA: TGTGCCAGCAGCTTCGGTGGGACCGGGGAGCTGTTTTTT. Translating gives CASSFGGTGELFF.

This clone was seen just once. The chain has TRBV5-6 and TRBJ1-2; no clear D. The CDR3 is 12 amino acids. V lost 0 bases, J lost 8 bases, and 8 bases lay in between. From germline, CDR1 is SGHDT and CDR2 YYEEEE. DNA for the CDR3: TGTGCCAGCAGCTTGGGGGCGCGGGGCTACACCTTC. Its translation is CASSLGARGYTF.

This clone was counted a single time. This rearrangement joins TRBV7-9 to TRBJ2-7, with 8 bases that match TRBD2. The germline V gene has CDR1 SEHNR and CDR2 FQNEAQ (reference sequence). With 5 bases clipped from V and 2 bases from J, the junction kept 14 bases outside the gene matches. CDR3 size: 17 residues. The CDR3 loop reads CASSGDGGGPSAYEQYF. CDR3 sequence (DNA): TGTGCCAGCAGCGGCGATGGCGGGGGGCCGAGCGCCTACGAGCAGTACTTC.

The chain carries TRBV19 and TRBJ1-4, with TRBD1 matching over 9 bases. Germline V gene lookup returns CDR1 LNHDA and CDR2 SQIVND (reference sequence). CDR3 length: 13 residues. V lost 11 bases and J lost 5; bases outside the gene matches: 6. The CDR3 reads CAGRDRENEKLFF. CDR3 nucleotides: TGTGCCGGGCGGGACAGGGAGAATGAAAAACTGTTTTTT.

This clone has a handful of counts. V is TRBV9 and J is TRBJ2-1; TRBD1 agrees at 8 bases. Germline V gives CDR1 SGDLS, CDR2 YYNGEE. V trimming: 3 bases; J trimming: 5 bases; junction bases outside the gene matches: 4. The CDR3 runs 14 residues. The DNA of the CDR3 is TGTGCCAGCAGCGCAGGGGGCGCCCACAATGAGCAGTTCTTC. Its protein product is CASSAGGAHNEQFF.

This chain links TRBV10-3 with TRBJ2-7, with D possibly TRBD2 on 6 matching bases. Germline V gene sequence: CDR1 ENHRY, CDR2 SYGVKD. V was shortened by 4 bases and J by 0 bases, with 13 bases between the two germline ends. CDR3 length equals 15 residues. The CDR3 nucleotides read TGTGCCATCAGTGTTCCTGGGGGGAGCTCCTACGAGCAGTACTTC. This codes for CAISVPGGSSYEQYF.

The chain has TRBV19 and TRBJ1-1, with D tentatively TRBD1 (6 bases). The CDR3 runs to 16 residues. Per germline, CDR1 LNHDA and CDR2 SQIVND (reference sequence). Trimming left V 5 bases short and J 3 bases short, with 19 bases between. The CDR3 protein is CASSPPRGQRDTEAFF. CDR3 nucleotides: TGTGCCAGTAGTCCGCCCCGGGGACAAAGGGACACTGAAGCTTTCTTT.

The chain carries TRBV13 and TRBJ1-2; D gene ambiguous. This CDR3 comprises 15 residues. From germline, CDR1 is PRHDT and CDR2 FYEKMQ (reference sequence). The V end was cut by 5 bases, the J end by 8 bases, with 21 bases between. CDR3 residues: CASSSRALYLGGYTF. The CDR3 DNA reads TGTGCCAGCAGCAGCCGGGCCCTCTATTTGGGGGGCTACACCTTC.

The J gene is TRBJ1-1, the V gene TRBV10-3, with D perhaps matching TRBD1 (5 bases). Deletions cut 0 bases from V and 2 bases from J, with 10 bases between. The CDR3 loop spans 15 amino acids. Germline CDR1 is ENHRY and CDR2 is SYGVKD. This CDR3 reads CAISESERGNTEAFF. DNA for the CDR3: TGTGCCATCAGTGAGTCTGAAAGGGGTAACACTGAAGCTTTCTTT.

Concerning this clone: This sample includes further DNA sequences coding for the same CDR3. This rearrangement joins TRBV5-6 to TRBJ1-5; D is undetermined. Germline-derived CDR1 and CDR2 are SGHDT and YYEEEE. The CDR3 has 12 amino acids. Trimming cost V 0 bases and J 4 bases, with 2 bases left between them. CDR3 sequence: CASSLGNQPQHF. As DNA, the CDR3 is TGTGCCAGCAGCTTGGGGAATCAGCCCCAGCATTTT.

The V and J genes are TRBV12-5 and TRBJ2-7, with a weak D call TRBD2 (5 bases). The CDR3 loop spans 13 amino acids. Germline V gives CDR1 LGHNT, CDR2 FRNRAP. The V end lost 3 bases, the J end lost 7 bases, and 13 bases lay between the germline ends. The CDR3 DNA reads TGTGCTAGTGGTTTTGGGCCGGGCGGGGAGCAGTACTTC. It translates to CASGFGPGGEQYF. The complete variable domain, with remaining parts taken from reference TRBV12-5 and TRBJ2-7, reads DARVTQTPRHKVTEMGQEVTMRCQPILGHNTVFWYRQTMMQGLELLAYFRNRAPLDDSGMPKDRFSAEMPDATLATLKIQPSEPRDSAVYFCASGFGPGGEQYFGPGTRLTVT.

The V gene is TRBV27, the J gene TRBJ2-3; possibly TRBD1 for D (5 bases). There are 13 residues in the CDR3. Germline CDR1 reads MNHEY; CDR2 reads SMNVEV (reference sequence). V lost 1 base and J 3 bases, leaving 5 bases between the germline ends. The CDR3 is CASSLYRTDTQYF. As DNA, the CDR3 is TGTGCCAGCAGTTTATACAGGACAGATACGCAGTATTTT.

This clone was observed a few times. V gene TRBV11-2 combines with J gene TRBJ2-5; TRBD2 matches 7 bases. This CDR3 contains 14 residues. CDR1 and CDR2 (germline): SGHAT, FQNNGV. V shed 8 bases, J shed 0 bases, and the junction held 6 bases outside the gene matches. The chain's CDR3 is CASRTREYQETQYF. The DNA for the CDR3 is TGTGCCAGCCGGACTAGAGAGTACCAAGAGACCCAGTACTTC.

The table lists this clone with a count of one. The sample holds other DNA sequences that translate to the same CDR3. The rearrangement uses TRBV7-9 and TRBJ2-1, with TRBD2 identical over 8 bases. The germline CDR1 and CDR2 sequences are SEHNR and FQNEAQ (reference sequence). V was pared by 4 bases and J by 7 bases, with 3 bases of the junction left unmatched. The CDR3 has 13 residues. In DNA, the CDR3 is TGTGCCAGCAGCTCGAGCGGGGGAAATGAGCAGTTCTTC. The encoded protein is CASSSSGGNEQFF.

For the CDR3, the DNA is TGTGCCAGCACCCCATCCATCTCCAGGGGGCGTGAAGCTTTCTTT. This translates into CASTPSISRGREAFF. This chain uses TRBV7-9 with TRBJ1-1; 8 nucleotides align to TRBD1. Germline CDR1 is SEHNR and CDR2 is FQNEAQ (reference sequence). CDR3 length: 15 residues. V gave up 7 bases and J gave up 7 bases; unmatched junction bases: 14.

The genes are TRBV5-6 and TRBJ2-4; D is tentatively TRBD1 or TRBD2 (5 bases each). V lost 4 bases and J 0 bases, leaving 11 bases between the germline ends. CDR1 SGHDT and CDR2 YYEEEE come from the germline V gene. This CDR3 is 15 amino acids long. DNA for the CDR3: TGTGCCAGCAGCGGGGGAGAGCTAGCCAAAAACATTCAGTACTTC. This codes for CASSGGELAKNIQYF.

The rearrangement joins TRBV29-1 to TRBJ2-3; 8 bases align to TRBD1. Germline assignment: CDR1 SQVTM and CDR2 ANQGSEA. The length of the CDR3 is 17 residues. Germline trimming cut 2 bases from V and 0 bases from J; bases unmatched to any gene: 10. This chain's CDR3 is CSVELRDRLTSTDTQYF. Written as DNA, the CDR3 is TGCAGCGTTGAACTCCGGGACAGGCTAACTAGCACAGATACGCAGTATTTT.